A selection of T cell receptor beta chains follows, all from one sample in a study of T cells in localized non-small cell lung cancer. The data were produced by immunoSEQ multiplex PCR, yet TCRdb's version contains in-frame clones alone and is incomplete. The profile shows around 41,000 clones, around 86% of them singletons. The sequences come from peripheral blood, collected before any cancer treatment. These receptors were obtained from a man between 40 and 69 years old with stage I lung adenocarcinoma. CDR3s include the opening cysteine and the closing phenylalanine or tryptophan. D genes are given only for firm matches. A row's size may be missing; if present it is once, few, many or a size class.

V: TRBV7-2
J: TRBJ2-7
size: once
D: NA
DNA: TGTGCCAGCAGCTTTTACCCCCCCGAGCAGTACTTC
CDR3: CASSFYPPEQYF

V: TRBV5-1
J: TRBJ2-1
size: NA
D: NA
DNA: TGCGCCAGCAGCTGGGGGCCAGGCATCTCCTACAATGAGCAGTTCTTC
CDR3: CASSWGPGISYNEQFF

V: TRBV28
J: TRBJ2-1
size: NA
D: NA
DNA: TGTGCCAGCAGTTCCCGTCGGCGATACAATGAGCAGTTCTTC
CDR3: CASSSRRRYNEQFF

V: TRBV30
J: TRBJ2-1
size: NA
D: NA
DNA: TGTGCCTGGAGTGTAAAACTTGAGCAGTTCTTC
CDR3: CAWSVKLEQFF

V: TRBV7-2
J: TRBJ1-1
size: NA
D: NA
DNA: TGTGCCAGCAGCTTAGGTGCAGGGATGACTGAAGCTTTCTTT
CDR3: CASSLGAGMTEAFF

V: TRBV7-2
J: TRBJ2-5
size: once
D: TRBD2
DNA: TGTGCCAGCAGCTTAGGAAACCCTAGCGGGAAAAAGACCCAGTACTTC
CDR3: CASSLGNPSGKKTQYF

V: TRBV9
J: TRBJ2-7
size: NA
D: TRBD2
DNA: TGTGCCAGCAGCGTAGATGGGTCACTAGCGGGAGAAACCTACGAGCAGTACTTC
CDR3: CASSVDGSLAGETYEQYF

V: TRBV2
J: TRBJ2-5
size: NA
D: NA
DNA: TGTGCCGCCCGTGAGCGGACCTGGGAGACCCAGTACTTC
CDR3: CAARERTWETQYF

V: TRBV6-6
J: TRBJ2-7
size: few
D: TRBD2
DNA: TGTGCCAGCAGCCTAAGACTAGCGGGTCACTACGAGCAGTACTTC
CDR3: CASSLRLAGHYEQYF

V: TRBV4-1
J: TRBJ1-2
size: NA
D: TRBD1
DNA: TGCGCCAGCAGCCAAATGACAGGGGTAAACTATGGCTACACCTTC
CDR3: CASSQMTGVNYGYTF

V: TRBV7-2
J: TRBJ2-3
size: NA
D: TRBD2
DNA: TGTGCCAGCAGACCTCAACCTAGCGGGAGGTCAGATACGCAGTATTTT
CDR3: CASRPQPSGRSDTQYF

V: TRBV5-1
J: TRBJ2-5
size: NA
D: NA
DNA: TGCGCCAGCAGCTTGAATCAGGGTTTGGAGACCCAGTACTTC
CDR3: CASSLNQGLETQYF

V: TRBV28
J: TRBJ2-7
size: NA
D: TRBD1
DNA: TGTGCCAGCAGTTTCGCGGACAGGGACCACGAGCAGTACTTC
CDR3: CASSFADRDHEQYF

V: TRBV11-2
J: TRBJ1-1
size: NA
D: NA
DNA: TGTGCCAGCAGCTTAGAGGCCGGGGGAGGAGCTTTCTTT
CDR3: CASSLEAGGGAFF

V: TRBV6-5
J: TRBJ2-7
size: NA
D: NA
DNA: TGTGCCAGCAGTACTTTTAACGCGCCCTCCTACGAGCAGTACTTC
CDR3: CASSTFNAPSYEQYF

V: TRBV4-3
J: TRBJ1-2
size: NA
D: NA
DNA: TGCGCCAGCAGCCAAGAAAGGGCGACAGGCTACACCTTC
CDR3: CASSQERATGYTF

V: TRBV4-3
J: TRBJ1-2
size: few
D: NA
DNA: TGCGCCAGCAGCCAAGGGTACGGGGTCGGCGGGGCTGGCTACACCTTC
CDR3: CASSQGYGVGGAGYTF

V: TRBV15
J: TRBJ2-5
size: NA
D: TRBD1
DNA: TGTGCCACCAGCAGAGGCGGGACAGGGATTGCCCAGTACTTC
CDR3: CATSRGGTGIAQYF

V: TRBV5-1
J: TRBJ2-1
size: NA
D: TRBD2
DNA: TGCGCCAGCAGCTCCAGCGGGGTAACCTACAATGAGCAGTTCTTC
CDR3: CASSSSGVTYNEQFF

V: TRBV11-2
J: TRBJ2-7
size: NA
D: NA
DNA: TGTGCCAGCACCCTGCTTCTGTCAAAGGAGCAGTACTTC
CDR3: CASTLLLSKEQYF

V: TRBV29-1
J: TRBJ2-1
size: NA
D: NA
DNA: TGCAGCGTCTCCGGACCGATAAATGAGCAGTTCTTC
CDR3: CSVSGPINEQFF

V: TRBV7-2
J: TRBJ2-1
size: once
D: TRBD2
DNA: TGTGCCAGCAGCTTAGAACGGGAGGGCCCACCGGAGCAGTTCTTC
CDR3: CASSLEREGPPEQFF

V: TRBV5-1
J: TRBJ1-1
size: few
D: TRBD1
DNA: TGCGCCAGCCGATTACAACAGGGGGAAGCTTTCTTT
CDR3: CASRLQQGEAFF

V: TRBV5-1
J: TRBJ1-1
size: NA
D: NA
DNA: TGCGCCAGCCTATCAGGGGCTGAAGCTTTCTTT
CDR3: CASLSGAEAFF

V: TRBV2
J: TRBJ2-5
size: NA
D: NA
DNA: TGTGCCAGCAGTTTACCTGCACAAGAGACCCAGTACTTC
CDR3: CASSLPAQETQYF

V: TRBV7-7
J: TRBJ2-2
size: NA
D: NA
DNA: TGTGCTAGCAGCTTAATCGCGACTGACCTGAACACCGGGGAGCTGTTTTTT
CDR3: CASSLIATDLNTGELFF

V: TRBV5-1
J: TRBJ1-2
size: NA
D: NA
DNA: TGCGCCAGCAGCGACAACTCCCTTTATGGCTACACCTTC
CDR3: CASSDNSLYGYTF

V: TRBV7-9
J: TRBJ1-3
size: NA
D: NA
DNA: TGTGCCAGCACCCCAGGAGGGTCTGGAAACACCATATATTTT
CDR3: CASTPGGSGNTIYF

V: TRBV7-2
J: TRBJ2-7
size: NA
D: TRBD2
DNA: TGTGCCAGCAGCTACGGGGCTAGCGGGTACGAGCAGTACTTC
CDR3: CASSYGASGYEQYF

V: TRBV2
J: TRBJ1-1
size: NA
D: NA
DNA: TGTGCCAGCAGTGAAGCAAGCGCGGGGGGGACCACTGAAGCTTTCTTT
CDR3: CASSEASAGGTTEAFF

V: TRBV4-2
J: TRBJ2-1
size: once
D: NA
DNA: TGTGCCAGCAGCCAAGACCCTAGCCTAGGAGCGATGAGCTCCTACAATGAGCAGTTCTTC
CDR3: CASSQDPSLGAMSSYNEQFF

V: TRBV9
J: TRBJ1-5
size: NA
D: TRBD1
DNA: TGTGCCAGCAGCGTAGAAGGGACAGCCGGGCAGCCCCAGCATTTT
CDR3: CASSVEGTAGQPQHF

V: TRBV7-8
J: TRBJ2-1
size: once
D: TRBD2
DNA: TGTGCCAGCAAGCGGGAGATGGAGTACAATGAGCAGTTCTTC
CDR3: CASKREMEYNEQFF

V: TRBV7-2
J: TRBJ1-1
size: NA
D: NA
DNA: TGTGCCAGCAGCTTGAGACATTCGAACACTGAAGCTTTCTTT
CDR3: CASSLRHSNTEAFF

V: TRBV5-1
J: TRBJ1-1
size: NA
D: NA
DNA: TGCGCCAGCAGCCGCGACAGGAACACTGAAGCTTTCTTT
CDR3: CASSRDRNTEAFF

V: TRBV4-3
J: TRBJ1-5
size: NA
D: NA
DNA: TGCGCCAGCAGCCAAGATTATCTAAGCAATCAGCCCCAGCATTTT
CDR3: CASSQDYLSNQPQHF

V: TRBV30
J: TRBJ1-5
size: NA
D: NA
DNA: TGTGCCTGGAGTGTTTTACTAGGGGGTCAGCCCCAGCATTTT
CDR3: CAWSVLLGGQPQHF

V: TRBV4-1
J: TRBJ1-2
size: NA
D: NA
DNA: TGCGCCAGCAGTCGGGACACAGGCTATGGCTACACCTTC
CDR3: CASSRDTGYGYTF

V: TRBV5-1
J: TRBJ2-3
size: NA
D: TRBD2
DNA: TGCGCCAGCAGCTTGGGATCTAGCGGGCCCACAGATACGCAGTATTTT
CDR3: CASSLGSSGPTDTQYF

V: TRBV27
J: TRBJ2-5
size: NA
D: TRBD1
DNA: TGTGCCAGCAGTACCCGACAGGGAGAGACCCAGTACTTC
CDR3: CASSTRQGETQYF

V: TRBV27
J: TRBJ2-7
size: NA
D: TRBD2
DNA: TGTGCCAGCAGACTAGCGGGAGGGCCTGACGAGCAGTACTTC
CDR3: CASRLAGGPDEQYF

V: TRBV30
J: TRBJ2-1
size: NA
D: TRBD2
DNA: TGTGCCTGGAGTGGGGGGTCTAGCGGGAGGTCCTACAATGAGCAGTTCTTC
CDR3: CAWSGGSSGRSYNEQFF

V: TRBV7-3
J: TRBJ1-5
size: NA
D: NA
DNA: TGTGCCAGCAGCTTATGGCATGGGGAATACAATCAGCCCCAGCATTTT
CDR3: CASSLWHGEYNQPQHF

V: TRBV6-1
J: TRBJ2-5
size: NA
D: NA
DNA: TGTGCCAGCAGTGAAACGAGGGCACAAGAGACCCAGTACTTC
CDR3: CASSETRAQETQYF

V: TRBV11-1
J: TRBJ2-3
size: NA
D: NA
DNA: TGTGCCAGCAGCCCCAGGGAGGTGGCAGATACGCAGTATTTT
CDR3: CASSPREVADTQYF

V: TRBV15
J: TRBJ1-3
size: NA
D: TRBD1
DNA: TGTGCCACCAGCAGAGGAGGGACAGCTGGAAACACCATATATTTT
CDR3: CATSRGGTAGNTIYF

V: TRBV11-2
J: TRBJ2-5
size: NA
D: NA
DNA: TGTGCCAGCAGCCCGACACGAAGGGGGATGAACCAGTACTTC
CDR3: CASSPTRRGMNQYF

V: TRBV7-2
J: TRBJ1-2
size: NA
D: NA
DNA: TGTGCCAGCAGCACAACCGGGACGTATAACTATGGCTACACCTTC
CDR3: CASSTTGTYNYGYTF

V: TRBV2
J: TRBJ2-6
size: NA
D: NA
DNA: TGTGCCAGGCTCGGACAGTCTGGGGCCAACGTCCTGACTTTC
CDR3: CARLGQSGANVLTF

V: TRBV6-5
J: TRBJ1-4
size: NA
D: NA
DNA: TGTGCCAGCAGTTACTGGGGGACTAATGAAAAACTGTTTTTT
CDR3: CASSYWGTNEKLFF

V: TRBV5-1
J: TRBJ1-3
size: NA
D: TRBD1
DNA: TGCGCCAGCAGCTTGGAAGGAGTCGTACAGGGGAGAAACACCATATATTTT
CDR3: CASSLEGVVQGRNTIYF

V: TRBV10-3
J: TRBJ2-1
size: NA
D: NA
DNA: TGTGCCACCGTACAGAGCTCCTACAATGAGCAGTTCTTC
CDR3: CATVQSSYNEQFF

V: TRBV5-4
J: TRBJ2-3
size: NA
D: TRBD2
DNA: TGTGCCAGCAGCCTGCGGACTAGCGGGAGTTTAGCAGATACGCAGTATTTT
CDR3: CASSLRTSGSLADTQYF

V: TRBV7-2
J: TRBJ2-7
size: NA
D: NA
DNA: TGTGCCAGCAGCTTAGGGTCAGGAAGCTCCTACGAGCAGTACTTC
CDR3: CASSLGSGSSYEQYF